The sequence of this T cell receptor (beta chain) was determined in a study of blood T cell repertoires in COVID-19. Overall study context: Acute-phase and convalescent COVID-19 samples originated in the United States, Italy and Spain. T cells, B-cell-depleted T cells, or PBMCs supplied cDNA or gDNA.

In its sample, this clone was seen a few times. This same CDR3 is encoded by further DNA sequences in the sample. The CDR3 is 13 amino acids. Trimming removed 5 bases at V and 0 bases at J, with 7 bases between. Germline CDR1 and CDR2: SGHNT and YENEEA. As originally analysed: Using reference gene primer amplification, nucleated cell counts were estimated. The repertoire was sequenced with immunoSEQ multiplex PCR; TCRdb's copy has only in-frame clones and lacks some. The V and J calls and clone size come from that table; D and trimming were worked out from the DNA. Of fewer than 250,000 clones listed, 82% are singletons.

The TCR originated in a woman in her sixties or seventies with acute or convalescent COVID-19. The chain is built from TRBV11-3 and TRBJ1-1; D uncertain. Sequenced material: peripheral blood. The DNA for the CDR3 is TGTGCCAGCAGCCCCGGTTTGAACACTGAAGCTTTCTTT. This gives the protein CASSPGLNTEAFF.